The 22 T cell receptor beta chains given below trace back to one sample, sequenced in a study of T cell responses to AZD1222 COVID-19 vaccine. Generated by immunoSEQ multiplex PCR, the TCRdb table keeps only in-frame clones and is missing some. The repertoire has about 140,000 clones, 92% of them found once; the top ten carry roughly 4%. The material sequenced was peripheral blood, taken 28 days after the second AZD1222 dose. These receptors were taken from an adult who received the AZD1222 COVID-19 vaccine.

The J gene is TRBJ2-1, the V gene TRBV5-5; D ambiguous. The CDR3 extends over 15 amino acids. Trimming stripped 6 bases from V and 7 bases from J, with 20 bases between. Germline V gene data show CDR1 as SGHKS and CDR2 as YYEKEE (reference sequence). As DNA, the CDR3 is TGTGCCAGCACCGTTACCCGATATGACTTTAATGAGCAGTTCTTC. Translated: CASTVTRYDFNEQFF.

V and J are TRBV2 and TRBJ2-3, with D possibly matching TRBD1 (6 bases). The length of the CDR3 is 15 residues. Germline V gene sequence: CDR1 SNHLY, CDR2 FYNNEI. Trimming took 7 bases from V and 2 from J, leaving 16 bases between them. The CDR3 DNA follows: TGTGCCAGCAAGAAGGGAAGGGGGAACACAGATACGCAGTATTTT. Protein product: CASKKGRGNTDTQYF.

CDR3 sequence (DNA): TGTGCCAGCAGCGACGGAGAGAAGGAGACCCAGTACTTC. It specifies CASSDGEKETQYF. The V and J genes are TRBV9 and TRBJ2-5; D uncertain. This CDR3 is 13 amino acids long. Germline CDR1 and CDR2: SGDLS and YYNGEE. With 3 bases removed from V and 5 bases from J, the gap between germline ends came to 11 bases.

The chain links TRBV6-6 to TRBJ1-3; D perhaps matches TRBD1 (5 bases). Germline V CDR1 and CDR2: MNHNY, SVGAGI (reference sequence). Trimming shortened V by 7 bases and J by 0 bases, and 10 bases separated the two germline ends. CDR3 length: 14 residues. The CDR3 reads CASTRGLSGNTIYF. CDR3 coding DNA: TGTGCCAGCACCCGGGGACTCTCTGGAAACACCATATATTTT.

V usage is TRBV28 and J usage is TRBJ2-7; tentatively, D is TRBD2 (6 bases). V gave up 5 bases and J gave up 2 bases, with 19 bases separating them. The CDR3 is 16 residues long. Germline V gene lookup returns CDR1 MDHEN and CDR2 SYDVKM. In DNA, the CDR3 is TGTGCCAGCAGTCCCCTAGGAGGGGCACCTGCCTACGAGCAGTACTTC. Its protein product is CASSPLGGAPAYEQYF.

This chain joins TRBV9 and TRBJ1-1, with TRBD1 as a possible D gene (5 bases). Germline V gene sequence: CDR1 SGDLS, CDR2 YYNGEE. CDR3 length: 15 amino acids. V gave up 0 bases and J gave up 8 bases, with 17 bases separating them. Here the CDR3 reads CASSVVVGPQIEAFF. CDR3 DNA sequence: TGTGCCAGCAGCGTAGTTGTGGGACCTCAAATAGAAGCTTTCTTT.

This clone was seen a few times. This chain joins TRBV6-5 and TRBJ1-1, with D possibly being TRBD1 (5 bases). This CDR3 spans 16 amino acids. V was shortened by 1 base and J by 1 base, with 13 bases between the two germline ends. CDR1 MNHEY and CDR2 SVGAGI come from the germline V gene. CDR3 sequence reads: CASSYYLSDRNTEAFF. In nucleotides, the CDR3 is TGTGCCAGCAGTTACTACCTAAGTGACAGGAACACTGAAGCTTTCTTT.

CDR3 residues: CASRDREVYEQYF. DNA of the CDR3: TGTGCCAGCCGCGACAGGGAGGTGTACGAGCAGTACTTC. The chain carries TRBV6-5 and TRBJ2-7, with D perhaps matching TRBD1 (7 bases). V gave up 8 bases and J gave up 4 bases, with 15 bases separating them. Germline V lookup: CDR1 MNHEY, CDR2 SVGAGI. The CDR3 contains 13 residues.

This clone has just one count. This chain links TRBV18 with TRBJ1-5; D gene unclear. V dropped 4 bases and J dropped 6 bases, with 22 bases sitting between them. CDR3 length: 17 residues. The germline CDR1 and CDR2 sequences are KGHSH and LQKENI. In nucleotides, the CDR3 is TGTGCCAGCTCACTCGTACCAAGGTCAGGTACTAGTCAGCCCCAGCATTTT. As protein: CASSLVPRSGTSQPQHF.

The chain uses TRBV2 and TRBJ1-1; unclear D gene. Germline-derived CDR1 and CDR2 are SNHLY and FYNNEI. This CDR3 is 14 amino acids long. V lost 6 bases and J 1 base, leaving 12 bases between the germline ends. For the CDR3, the DNA is TGTGCCAGCAGACCGACTCGGGAGAACACTGAAGCTTTCTTT. Its translation: CASRPTRENTEAFF.

The rearrangement joins TRBV28 to TRBJ2-3, with 7 bases lining up with TRBD1. Germline V gene data show CDR1 as MDHEN and CDR2 as SYDVKM. The trim removed 6 bases at V and 2 bases at J, leaving 11 bases unmatched. The CDR3 is 16 residues long. The CDR3: CASSSAGTDNTDTQYF. The CDR3 coding sequence is TGTGCCAGCAGCTCCGCCGGGACAGACAACACAGATACGCAGTATTTT.

This sequence joins TRBV7-2 and TRBJ2-1; D remains ambiguous. Germline V gene lookup returns CDR1 SGHTA and CDR2 FQGNSA. V was pared by 0 bases and J by 9 bases, with 3 bases between. This CDR3 has 11 residues. The CDR3 region is CASSLASEQFF. The CDR3 region has the DNA TGTGCCAGCAGCTTAGCTTCTGAGCAGTTCTTC.

V and J are TRBV5-1 and TRBJ2-7; 8 bases map to TRBD2. Trimming cost V 4 bases and J 1 base; bases outside gene matches: 4. In germline, CDR1 is SGHRS, CDR2 YFSETQ. The CDR3 has 14 amino acids. The CDR3 sequence: CASSVAGLSYEQYF. Written as DNA, the CDR3 is TGCGCCAGCAGCGTAGCGGGACTATCCTACGAGCAGTACTTC.

The CDR3 coding sequence is TGTGCCAGCAGTTTCTACACAGATACGCAGTATTTT. Amino acids: CASSFYTDTQYF. The J gene is TRBJ2-3, the V gene TRBV12-3 or TRBV12-4, with D hard to call. Trimming took 3 bases from V and 2 from J, leaving 3 bases between them. The CDR3 sequence is 12 residues long.

The CDR3 sequence: CASRTPGTGGGEQYF. CDR3 nucleotides: TGTGCCAGCAGGACTCCCGGGACAGGGGGCGGCGAGCAGTACTTC. V gene TRBV6-5 combines with J gene TRBJ2-7; 12 bases are a match to TRBD1. The CDR3 is made up of 15 amino acids. Germline lookup yields CDR1 MNHEY and CDR2 SVGAGI. V shed 6 bases, J shed 6 bases, and the junction held 9 bases outside the gene matches.

The rearrangement links TRBV4-3 to TRBJ2-2; a possible D gene is TRBD2 (5 bases). This CDR3 region has 15 residues. The V gene's germline CDR1 is LGHNA and CDR2 YSLEER. V dropped 3 bases and J dropped 1 base, with 9 bases sitting between them. This chain's CDR3 is CASSHIEGNTGELFF. DNA for the CDR3: TGCGCCAGCAGCCACATAGAGGGGAACACCGGGGAGCTGTTTTTT.

This clone turned up a few times. The chain combines TRBV19 with TRBJ1-2, with a weak D call TRBD1 (5 bases). The germline V gene encodes CDR1 LNHDA and CDR2 SQIVND (reference sequence). The CDR3 runs to 14 residues. V was clipped by 8 bases and J by 4 bases, with 17 bases between them. CDR3: CASGTGVPLYGYTF. As DNA, the CDR3 is TGTGCCAGTGGAACAGGCGTTCCTCTCTATGGCTACACCTTC.

The chain links TRBV3-1 (or the pseudogene TRBV3-2) to TRBJ2-7; perhaps TRBD2 as D (6 bases). Trimming left V 2 bases short and J 5 bases short, with 19 bases between. CDR1 is LGHDT, CDR2 YNNKEL, per germline (reference sequence). There are 16 residues in the CDR3. CDR3 sequence: CASSQYGDSTSHEQYF. CDR3 nucleotides: TGTGCCAGCAGCCAATATGGGGACTCAACTTCCCACGAGCAGTACTTC.

The V call is TRBV10-3, the J call TRBJ2-1; 13 bases line up with TRBD2. The CDR3 loop spans 14 amino acids. Trimming cost V 6 bases and J 10 bases; bases outside gene matches: 6. The germline gives CDR1 ENHRY, CDR2 SYGVKD. The CDR3 here is CAISGTSGTQEQFF. CDR3 nucleotides: TGTGCCATCAGCGGGACTAGCGGGACACAGGAGCAGTTCTTC.

This chain uses TRBV7-9 with TRBJ1-4, with D possibly matching TRBD1 (5 bases). The germline V and J ends were trimmed by 1 base and 6 bases, with 9 bases remaining between them. The CDR3 consists of 14 residues. Germline V gives CDR1 SEHNR, CDR2 FQNEAQ (reference sequence). Here the CDR3 reads CASSLVAGHEKLFF. CDR3 DNA: TGTGCCAGCAGCTTAGTAGCAGGGCATGAAAAACTGTTTTTT. Complete variable domain (other parts from reference TRBV7-9 and TRBJ1-4): DTGVSQNPRHKITKRGQNVTFRCDPISEHNRLYWYRQTLGQGPEFLTYFQNEAQLEKSRLLSDRFSAERPKGSFSTLEIQRTEQGDSAMYLCASSLVAGHEKLFFGSGTQLSVL.

The chain recombines TRBV14 with TRBJ1-4, with D perhaps TRBD1 (5 bases). This CDR3 contains 17 residues. Germline-derived CDR1 and CDR2 are SGHDN and FVKESK. Trimming pared 4 bases from V and 0 bases from J, leaving 15 bases between. Written as DNA, the CDR3 is TGTGCCAGCAGCCTACGTCGGGGACGTGCAACTAATGAAAAACTGTTTTTT. Translated, it gives CASSLRRGRATNEKLFF.

This CDR3 is CASSLTPGQPYEQYF. The CDR3 DNA reads TGCGCCAGCAGCCTAACACCGGGACAGCCTTACGAGCAGTACTTC. The chain combines TRBV5-1 with TRBJ2-7; 7 positions agree with TRBD1. J gave up 4 bases and V 4 bases, and 11 bases lay outside the gene matches. The CDR3 spans 15 residues. The V gene's germline CDR1 is SGHRS and CDR2 YFSETQ.